This T cell receptor (beta chain) was identified during a study of T cells in Graves' hyperthyroidism and ophthalmopathy. Study-wide results and caveats: Blood also held most thyroid clonotypes expanded beyond 0.001.

This CDR3 has 14 amino acids. Trimming took 1 base from V and 2 from J, leaving 9 bases between them. Germline CDR1 is PRHDT and CDR2 is FYEKMQ (reference sequence). Regions amplified from RNA transcripts were the TCR beta CDR3 regions. When the TCR CDR3 underwent first-round RT-PCR, the HTBI primer set was used. In TCRdb, the multiplex PCR reads were re-called with MiXCR into one record per CDR3 protein. The sample lists about 410,000 distinct CDR3 sequences; roughly 14% were seen once. The table lists this clonotype with many counts. Its specificity is not known. The receptor was isolated from a man between 18 and 29 years old with Graves' ophthalmopathy. The rearrangement links TRBV13 to TRBJ2-7; D gene unclear. Sample: blood. CDR3 amino acids: CASSLAWRPYEQYF. CDR3 DNA sequence: TGTGCCAGCAGCTTAGCGTGGCGCCCCTACGAGCAGTACTTC.